Shown below are 8 T cell receptor beta chains from a single sample sequenced in a study of blood T cell repertoires in COVID-19. Generated by immunoSEQ multiplex PCR, the TCRdb table keeps only in-frame clones and is missing some. The sample records roughly 220,000 clones, 75% to 85% being singletons. Sequenced: PBMCs or T cells enriched from blood (not recorded which). These receptors all stem from a young man with acute COVID-19.

The rearrangement uses TRBV7-3 and TRBJ2-1; the match to TRBD2 covers 8 bases. Germline trimming cut 2 bases from V and 4 bases from J; bases unmatched to any gene: 1. The CDR3 is 14 residues long. Per the germline V gene, CDR1 is SGHTA and CDR2 is FQGTGA. This CDR3 is CASSLAGGYNEQFF. The DNA for the CDR3 is TGTGCCAGCAGCTTAGCGGGGGGTTACAATGAGCAGTTCTTC.

V usage is TRBV15 and J usage is TRBJ2-1; D unresolved. The CDR3 is 14 amino acids. The germline V gene encodes CDR1 LNHNV and CDR2 YYDKDF (reference sequence). Between the trimmed V and J ends, which lost 0 bases and 6 bases, there was a span of 9 bases. The CDR3 sequence is CATSRDRRFNEQFF. For the CDR3, the DNA is TGTGCCACCAGCAGAGATCGGCGGTTCAATGAGCAGTTCTTC.

J is TRBJ1-2 and V is TRBV6-4; 10 nucleotides align to TRBD1. V was clipped by 6 bases and J by 4 bases; unmatched bases: 8. Germline V gene lookup returns CDR1 MRHNA and CDR2 SNTAGT. The CDR3 sequence is 15 residues long. This chain's CDR3 is CASSPSGTGAYGYTF. The CDR3, as DNA: TGTGCCAGCAGCCCCTCGGGGACAGGGGCCTATGGCTACACCTTC.

The chain joins TRBV19 to TRBJ2-1, with D possibly being TRBD2 (5 bases). The CDR3 is 15 residues long. CDR1 and CDR2 (germline): LNHDA, SQIVND (reference sequence). Trimming pared 0 bases from V and 4 bases from J, leaving 10 bases between. The CDR3 DNA reads TGTGCCAGTAGTATAGATTGGGGAGATTACAATGAGCAGTTCTTC. Protein: CASSIDWGDYNEQFF.

This chain uses TRBV7-9 with TRBJ2-1, with 12 nucleotides matching TRBD2. This CDR3 comprises 16 residues. Germline CDR1 SEHNR, CDR2 FQNEAQ (reference sequence). The V segment lost 5 bases and the J segment 9 bases; nucleotides outside the gene matches: 11. As DNA, the CDR3 is TGTGCCAGCAGCCCAATGACTAGCGGGGGTAGCGGTGAGCAGTTCTTC. It is translated as CASSPMTSGGSGEQFF.

V is TRBV4-2 and J is TRBJ2-3; D is unclear. The CDR3 consists of 16 residues. With 0 bases removed from V and 2 bases from J, the gap between germline ends came to 12 bases. CDR1 and CDR2 (germline): LGHNA, YNFKEQ. Here the CDR3 DNA reads TGTGCCAGCAGCCAAGATGCAGGTATACCCACAGATACGCAGTATTTT. As protein: CASSQDAGIPTDTQYF.

This clone was observed a single time. This rearrangement joins TRBV29-1 to TRBJ1-1; 8 bases line up with TRBD1. J lost 4 bases, V lost 6 bases, and 10 bases had no gene match. Germline loops: CDR1 SQVTM, CDR2 ANQGSEA. The CDR3 totals 14 residues. The CDR3 sequence: CSVPGQGSFTEAFF. CDR3 nucleotides: TGCAGCGTCCCCGGACAGGGAAGTTTCACTGAAGCTTTCTTT.

In this sample, this clone turned up a few times. The genes are TRBV5-4 and TRBJ2-2, with TRBD2 as a possible D gene (5 bases). The CDR3 length is 17 residues. CDR1 and CDR2 from the germline V gene are SGHNT and YYREEE (reference sequence). Trimming left V 5 bases short and J 0 bases short, with 17 bases between. CDR3 loop: CASSFDTGSPNTGELFF. In DNA, the CDR3 is TGTGCCAGCAGTTTCGATACGGGGAGCCCGAACACCGGGGAGCTGTTTTTT.